These 9 T cell receptor beta chains were sequenced from one sample in a study of identical twins. MiXCR, applied by TCRdb to the 5' RACE reads, yields one record per CDR3 protein. The sample consists of approximately 410,000 distinct CDR3 sequences, approximately 17% of them appearing once. The specimen was naive T cells sorted from blood. These TCRs come from a man aged 45 to 65 in good health.

This chain connects TRBV10-3 to TRBJ2-2; perhaps TRBD2 as D (6 bases). There are 16 residues in the CDR3. Trimming pared 6 bases from V and 4 bases from J, leaving 18 bases between. CDR1 and CDR2 (germline): ENHRY, SYGVKD. In DNA, the CDR3 is TGTGCCATCAGACCCCCACCGGGAGTATTCACCGGGGAGCTGTTTTTT. Translated: CAIRPPPGVFTGELFF.

This clonotype was seen only a few times. This chain links TRBV29-1 with TRBJ2-5; D may match TRBD1 or TRBD2 (6 bases each). The CDR3 has 15 amino acids. Trimming pared 5 bases from V and 0 bases from J, leaving 16 bases between. CDR1 is SQVTM, CDR2 ANQGSEA, per germline. The chain's CDR3 is CSVFVWGAHQETQYF. The CDR3 DNA reads TGCAGCGTTTTTGTATGGGGGGCTCACCAAGAGACCCAGTACTTC.

J is TRBJ2-7 and V is TRBV7-8; D may match TRBD1 or TRBD2 (6 bases each). This CDR3 has 15 amino acids. The V gene's germline CDR1 is SGHVS and CDR2 FQNEAQ. The germline V and J ends were trimmed by 5 bases and 2 bases, with 16 bases remaining between them. CDR3 residues: CASSPPAGTTYEQYF. As DNA, the CDR3 is TGTGCCAGCAGCCCACCGGCGGGGACAACCTACGAGCAGTACTTC.

The chain combines TRBV29-1 with TRBJ2-7, with unresolved D. This CDR3 has 13 residues. The ends were cut back, 4 bases at V and 1 base at J, with 11 bases in the middle. CDR1 and CDR2 from the germline V gene are SQVTM and ANQGSEA. CDR3 sequence: CSVAARTSYEQYF. The DNA for the CDR3 is TGCAGCGTTGCAGCGCGGACGTCCTACGAGCAGTACTTC.

The rearrangement links TRBV6-2 or TRBV6-3 to TRBJ2-5; D is uncertain. The CDR3 covers 14 residues. CDR1 and CDR2 (germline): MNHEY, SVGEGT. Trimming cost V 0 bases and J 9 bases, with 14 bases left between them. The CDR3 bases are TGTGCCAGCAGTTACTCGGGCCAGAGCCGGGCCCAGTACTTC. Protein product: CASSYSGQSRAQYF.

This clonotype was observed many times. The chain uses TRBV12-3 or TRBV12-4 and TRBJ2-7; the D gene is possibly TRBD2 (7 bases). This CDR3 has 15 residues. The V and J ends lost 6 bases and 0 bases respectively, with 15 bases between them. Here the CDR3 DNA reads TGTGCCAGCAGCCCTAGGGGGGGACACTCCTACGAGCAGTACTTC. Its translation is CASSPRGGHSYEQYF.

The chain couples TRBV18 to TRBJ2-3, with TRBD1 as a possible D gene (6 bases). This CDR3 is 16 amino acids long. The V end lost 1 base, the J end lost 2 bases, and 13 bases lay between the germline ends. Germline CDR1 and CDR2: KGHSH and LQKENI. The CDR3 region has the DNA TGTGCCAGCTCACCACGTTCAGGGGCGAACACAGATACGCAGTATTTT. Encoded protein: CASSPRSGANTDTQYF.

The J gene is TRBJ2-1, the V gene TRBV11-2, with 10 bases aligning to TRBD2. CDR1 is SGHAT and CDR2 is FQNNGV in the germline V gene. The CDR3 contains 16 residues. With 5 bases clipped from V and 2 bases from J, the junction kept 6 bases outside the gene matches. CDR3 in amino acids: CASSELAGLTYNEQFF. DNA for the CDR3: TGTGCCAGCAGCGAACTAGCGGGACTCACCTACAATGAGCAGTTCTTC.

The chain links TRBV20-1 to TRBJ1-5, with no clear D. Trimming removed 0 bases at V and 2 bases at J, with 14 bases between. The length of the CDR3 is 16 residues. CDR1 and CDR2 from the germline V gene are DFQATT and SNEGSKA (reference sequence). The CDR3 protein is CSARDTFRRGNQPQHF. The CDR3 nucleotides are TGCAGTGCTAGAGATACTTTTCGACGCGGCAATCAGCCCCAGCATTTT.